One sample yielded the 29 T cell receptor beta chains listed below, sequenced in a study of cytomegalovirus exposure and HLA in healthy donors (dated by TCRdb to about 2017). Receptor amplification or capture employed the immunoSEQ multiplex PCR assay. TCRdb took this table from immuneACCESS and kept in-frame rearrangements with V and J called. Such tables lack part of the clones; where checked against another copy, unresolved V genes explain under half of the gap, and the rest is unexplained. Across this sample there are approximately 240,000 clones, with around nine tenths seen only once. 0.8% to 1.2% of the sample is taken by the ten largest. The sequenced material came from PBMCs. These receptors all come from a woman aged 18-30 years in good health and CMV-seronegative.

This clone has a single count. The J gene is TRBJ2-4, the V gene TRBV18; 7 nucleotides align to TRBD2. This CDR3 is 13 amino acids long. Trimming cost V 8 bases and J 0 bases; bases outside gene matches: 1. The germline V gene has CDR1 KGHSH and CDR2 LQKENI. The CDR3 sequence: CASRGVAKNIQYF. In DNA form, the CDR3 reads TGTGCCAGCCGGGGGGTAGCCAAAAACATTCAGTACTTC.

The chain employs TRBV7-9 and TRBJ2-7; 9 nucleotides line up with TRBD1. The CDR3 is 15 residues long. Germline assignment: CDR1 SEHNR and CDR2 FQNEAQ (reference sequence). V gave up 5 bases and J gave up 5 bases; unmatched junction bases: 10. The CDR3 bases are TGTGCCAGCAGCCGACGGACAGGGGTTCCCCACGAGCAGTACTTC. Protein: CASSRRTGVPHEQYF.

The chain combines TRBV7-8 with TRBJ2-7, with 10 bases identical to TRBD2. Looked up from germline, CDR1 is SGHVS and CDR2 is FQNEAQ. This CDR3 comprises 12 residues. V lost 8 bases to trimming and J lost 6 bases; unmatched junction nucleotides: 4. The CDR3 DNA follows: TGTGCCAGCGTGCCTAGCGGGGGCGAGCAGTACTTC. Encoded protein: CASVPSGGEQYF.

This clone was seen only once. V usage is TRBV11-2 and J usage is TRBJ2-7, with 7 bases fitting TRBD1. Germline V CDR1 and CDR2: SGHAT, FQNNGV. With V trimmed by 6 bases and J by 1 base, 9 bases remained unmatched. The CDR3 covers 15 residues. The CDR3 DNA follows: TGTGCCAGCAGTCTGACAGGGCCGCCGTCCTACGAGCAGTACTTC. Translation: CASSLTGPPSYEQYF.

This clone was seen a few times. The chain carries TRBV30 and TRBJ1-5; 11 bases map to TRBD1. CDR3 size: 14 residues. Germline V gene lookup returns CDR1 GTSNPN and CDR2 SVGIG (reference sequence). The ends lost 3 bases at V and 7 bases at J; junction bases unmatched: 5. The chain's CDR3 is CAWRDRGLGQPQHF. DNA for the CDR3: TGTGCCTGGAGGGACAGGGGGCTAGGACAGCCCCAGCATTTT.

The V and J genes are TRBV27 and TRBJ2-7; D is unclear. The CDR3 sequence is 12 residues long. V was shortened by 5 bases and J by 3 bases, with 8 bases between the two germline ends. The germline gives CDR1 MNHEY, CDR2 SMNVEV (reference sequence). CDR3 loop: CASSMNNYEQYF. As DNA, the CDR3 is TGTGCCAGCAGTATGAACAACTACGAGCAGTACTTC.

As DNA, the CDR3 is TGCGCCAGCAGCTTGATGGGACAGGGGGCAGCTAATGAAAAACTGTTTTTT. It yields the protein CASSLMGQGAANEKLFF. The chain couples TRBV5-1 to TRBJ1-4, with 12 bases lining up with TRBD1. The CDR3 is 17 amino acids. Germline trimming cut 1 base from V and 3 bases from J; bases unmatched to any gene: 4. Germline V gene sequence: CDR1 SGHRS, CDR2 YFSETQ.

The chain links TRBV5-1 to TRBJ2-3, with TRBD1 as a possible D gene (6 bases). Trimming took 0 bases from V and 4 from J, leaving 12 bases between them. Germline values: CDR1 SGHRS, CDR2 YFSETQ. CDR3 length: 15 residues. In DNA form, the CDR3 reads TGCGCCAGCAGCTTGGCAAGCAGGGGTCCAGATACGCAGTATTTT. It specifies CASSLASRGPDTQYF.

CDR3 sequence reads: CASSMTSPRYNEQFF. The CDR3 DNA reads as TGTGCCAGCAGTATGACTAGCCCCCGTTACAATGAGCAGTTCTTC. The genes are TRBV6-5 and TRBJ2-1, with 7 positions matching TRBD2. This CDR3 has 15 amino acids. Looked up from germline, CDR1 is MNHEY and CDR2 is SVGAGI. V gave up 5 bases and J gave up 4 bases; unmatched junction bases: 8.

This clone has a single count. The V gene is TRBV5-1, the J gene TRBJ1-2; 9 bases line up with TRBD1. Germline CDR1 and CDR2: SGHRS and YFSETQ. The junction had 6 bases not matched to a gene; V was cut back by 4 bases and J by 2 bases. The CDR3 has 15 residues. The CDR3 region is CASSTGTGKNYGYTF. CDR3 in DNA: TGCGCCAGCAGCACCGGGACAGGGAAGAACTATGGCTACACCTTC.

The chain couples TRBV5-8 to TRBJ2-2; possible D gene TRBD1, 5 bases. CDR1 is SGHTS and CDR2 is YDEGEE in the germline V gene. Between the trimmed V and J ends, which lost 2 bases and 4 bases, there was a span of 12 bases. This CDR3 has 15 residues. The CDR3: CASSFINRRTGELFF. The CDR3 region has the DNA TGTGCCAGCAGCTTTATTAACAGGCGCACCGGGGAGCTGTTTTTT.

This clone has only one observation. V gene TRBV9 combines with J gene TRBJ2-7; TRBD2 matches 8 bases. The CDR3 sequence is 16 residues long. V was clipped by 7 bases and J by 2 bases; unmatched bases: 14. Germline V lookup: CDR1 SGDLS, CDR2 YYNGEE. The DNA for the CDR3 is TGTGCCAGCTCCAACCCGTACGGGAGGGCCCCCTACGAGCAGTACTTC. Protein: CASSNPYGRAPYEQYF.

The rearrangement uses TRBV5-1 and TRBJ2-5; D not certain. Germline CDR1 SGHRS, CDR2 YFSETQ. The CDR3 consists of 15 residues. V was pared by 2 bases and J by 4 bases, with 15 bases between. CDR3 in amino acids: CASSFMRLRGETQYF. The CDR3 DNA reads TGCGCCAGCAGCTTTATGAGGCTTCGCGGAGAGACCCAGTACTTC.

The CDR3 DNA is TGTGCCAGCAGCCCGGACAGAACTCCCTATGGCTACACCTTC. This sequence encodes CASSPDRTPYGYTF. The chain couples TRBV11-2 to TRBJ1-2; TRBD1 might be the D (6 bases). Germline V gives CDR1 SGHAT, CDR2 FQNNGV. This CDR3 spans 14 amino acids. The V end was cut by 5 bases, the J end by 4 bases, with 14 bases between.

The count of this clone is one. J is TRBJ2-2 and V is TRBV5-4; 7 bases fit TRBD2. Per germline, CDR1 SGHNT and CDR2 YYREEE (reference sequence). This CDR3 is 14 amino acids long. V lost 7 bases, J lost 2 bases, and 5 bases stayed unmatched. DNA for the CDR3: TGTGCCAGCGGGAGGGAATCCAACACCGGGGAGCTGTTTTTT. Translating it yields CASGRESNTGELFF.

The rearrangement joins TRBV7-3 to TRBJ2-1; 8 bases align to TRBD1. CDR1 is SGHTA, CDR2 FQGTGA, per germline. V was pared by 5 bases and J by 7 bases, with 10 bases of the junction left unmatched. The CDR3 runs to 15 residues. The CDR3 region is CASSLGQGRANEQFF. The CDR3 DNA reads as TGTGCCAGCAGCCTCGGACAGGGCCGGGCGAATGAGCAGTTCTTC.

The chain combines TRBV7-2 with TRBJ2-7; D possibly corresponds to TRBD2 (6 bases). The germline gives CDR1 SGHTA, CDR2 FQGNSA. The CDR3 is made up of 15 amino acids. V lost 3 bases to trimming and J lost 0 bases, with 12 bases between them. CDR3 sequence: CASSFGGISSYEQYF. DNA for the CDR3: TGTGCCAGCAGCTTTGGAGGGATCAGCTCCTACGAGCAGTACTTC.

V gene TRBV19 combines with J gene TRBJ1-5; 8 nucleotides line up with TRBD1. Looked up from germline, CDR1 is LNHDA and CDR2 is SQIVND (reference sequence). The CDR3 has 15 residues. Trimming cost V 2 bases and J 6 bases; bases outside gene matches: 6. The CDR3 sequence is CASSISTGVGQPQHF. The CDR3, as DNA: TGTGCCAGTAGTATATCGACAGGGGTCGGTCAGCCCCAGCATTTT.

This clone was recorded once. The rearrangement links TRBV6-1 to TRBJ1-2; maybe TRBD1 (6 bases). Germline CDR1 reads MNHNS; CDR2 reads SASEGT. This CDR3 comprises 15 residues. Trimming removed 1 base from V and 0 bases from J, with 9 bases in between. In DNA form, the CDR3 reads TGTGCCAGCAGTGAAGTCAGGGGACCTAACTATGGCTACACCTTC. This encodes CASSEVRGPNYGYTF.

The rearrangement links TRBV27 to TRBJ1-2; 9 bases match TRBD1. J gave up 9 bases and V 5 bases, and 13 bases lay outside the gene matches. The CDR3 is 15 residues long. CDR1 is MNHEY, CDR2 SMNVEV, per germline (reference sequence). CDR3 in DNA: TGTGCCAGCAGTAAATCCAGGACAGGGGATAGGAGCTACACCTTC. It codes for CASSKSRTGDRSYTF.

Regarding this clone: One end of the junction fails to match germline, which may point to a read error. CDR3 region: CASSRAGEVGELFF. CDR3 coding DNA: TGTGCTAGCAGCAGAGCGGGAGAGGTCGGGGAGCTGTTTTTT. The V call is TRBV7-7, the J call TRBJ2-2; 8 bases line up with TRBD2. Germline V gives CDR1 SSHAT, CDR2 FNYEAQ (reference sequence). The CDR3 spans 14 residues.

The V call is TRBV6-5, the J call TRBJ1-4; maybe TRBD1 (5 bases). The CDR3 contains 16 residues. The V end was cut by 0 bases, the J end by 8 bases, with 16 bases between. Germline assignment: CDR1 MNHEY and CDR2 SVGAGI. The CDR3 nucleotides read TGTGCCAGCAGTTACTCCGTCGGCAGGGTATACGAAAAACTGTTTTTT. Translated: CASSYSVGRVYEKLFF.

The V call is TRBV28, the J call TRBJ1-2, with a weak D call TRBD1 (6 bases). V was pared by 6 bases and J by 8 bases, with 16 bases between. CDR3 length equals 13 residues. The germline V gene encodes CDR1 MDHEN and CDR2 SYDVKM. The CDR3 region is CASSGFRGSGYTF. CDR3 DNA sequence: TGTGCCAGCAGCGGATTCAGGGGTAGCGGCTACACCTTC.

This clone was picked up a small number of times. The chain links TRBV5-4 to TRBJ2-3; D is ambiguous. The CDR3 extends over 13 amino acids. The V gene's germline CDR1 is SGHNT and CDR2 YYREEE (reference sequence). V lost 1 base and J lost 1, with 4 bases in between. The CDR3 sequence is CASSLQGTDTQYF. The CDR3 DNA reads as TGTGCCAGCAGCTTGCAGGGCACAGATACGCAGTATTTT. The full variable domain, in which reference TRBV5-4 and TRBJ2-3 provide the parts outside the CDR3, is ETGVTQSPTHLIKTRGQQVTLRCSSQSGHNTVSWYQQALGQGPQFIFQYYREEENGRGNFPPRFSGLQFPNYSSELNVNALELDDSALYLCASSLQGTDTQYFGPGTRLTVL.

The chain couples TRBV19 to TRBJ2-7; 12 nucleotides agree with TRBD2. J lost 6 bases, V lost 6 bases, and 9 bases had no gene match. CDR1 is LNHDA, CDR2 SQIVND, per germline (reference sequence). CDR3 size: 15 residues. The CDR3: CASSRLAGVKGEQYF. CDR3 coding DNA: TGTGCCAGTAGCCGACTAGCGGGAGTCAAAGGCGAGCAGTACTTC. Based on the CDR3 plus reference TRBV19 and TRBJ2-7, the full variable domain is DGGITQSPKYLFRKEGQNVTLSCEQNLNHDAMYWYRQDPGQGLRLIYYSQIVNDFQKGDIAEGYSVSREKKESFPLTVTSAQKNPTAFYLCASSRLAGVKGEQYFGPGTRLTVT.

This chain links TRBV2 with TRBJ1-4, with D uncertain. The V gene's germline CDR1 is SNHLY and CDR2 FYNNEI. The CDR3 covers 13 residues. V lost 7 bases to trimming and J lost 5 bases, with 11 bases between them. The CDR3 coding sequence is TGTGCCAGCACGCCCCTAGCAAATGAAAAACTGTTTTTT. It codes for CASTPLANEKLFF.

This clone was seen only a few times. This chain joins TRBV7-9 and TRBJ2-1; unclear D gene. V was cut by 5 bases and J by 12 bases, with 11 bases left in between. The CDR3 contains 11 residues. Germline V gene sequence: CDR1 SEHNR, CDR2 FQNEAQ (reference sequence). The CDR3, as DNA: TGTGCCAGCAGCGCGTCCATCCTGCAGTTCTTC. This translates into CASSASILQFF.

The rearrangement joins TRBV5-1 to TRBJ1-3, with D maybe TRBD1 (5 bases). Germline V gene sequence: CDR1 SGHRS, CDR2 YFSETQ. The ends were cut back, 0 bases at V and 0 bases at J, with 10 bases in the middle. The CDR3 contains 16 residues. This chain's CDR3 is CASSLDTTGSGNTIYF. CDR3 bases: TGCGCCAGCAGCTTGGACACTACAGGCTCTGGAAACACCATATATTTT.

This sequence joins TRBV6-6 and TRBJ1-4; 7 bases line up with TRBD1. CDR1 is MNHNY and CDR2 is SVGAGI in the germline V gene (reference sequence). The trim removed 6 bases at V and 7 bases at J, leaving 8 bases unmatched. The CDR3 is 14 residues long. CDR3 loop: CASRETGRSEKLFF. The DNA for the CDR3 is TGTGCCAGCAGAGAGACAGGGCGGTCTGAAAAACTGTTTTTT.